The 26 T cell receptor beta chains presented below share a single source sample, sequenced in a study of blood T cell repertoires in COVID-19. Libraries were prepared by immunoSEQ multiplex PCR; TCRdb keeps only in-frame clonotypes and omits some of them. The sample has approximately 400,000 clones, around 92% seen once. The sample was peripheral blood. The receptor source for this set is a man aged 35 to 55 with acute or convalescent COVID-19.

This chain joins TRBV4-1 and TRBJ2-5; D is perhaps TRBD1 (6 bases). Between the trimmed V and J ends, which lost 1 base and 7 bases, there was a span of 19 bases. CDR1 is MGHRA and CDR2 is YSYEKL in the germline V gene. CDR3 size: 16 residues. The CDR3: CASSQGPGQTAGTQYF. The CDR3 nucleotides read TGCGCCAGCAGCCAAGGGCCCGGACAGACCGCTGGGACCCAGTACTTC.

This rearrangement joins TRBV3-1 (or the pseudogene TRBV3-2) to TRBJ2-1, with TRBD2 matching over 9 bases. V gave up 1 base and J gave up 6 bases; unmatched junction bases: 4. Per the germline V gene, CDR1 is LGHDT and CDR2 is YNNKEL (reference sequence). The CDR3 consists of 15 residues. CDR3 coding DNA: TGTGCCAGCAGCCAAGGCCTAGCGGGACCCAATGAGCAGTTCTTC. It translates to CASSQGLAGPNEQFF.

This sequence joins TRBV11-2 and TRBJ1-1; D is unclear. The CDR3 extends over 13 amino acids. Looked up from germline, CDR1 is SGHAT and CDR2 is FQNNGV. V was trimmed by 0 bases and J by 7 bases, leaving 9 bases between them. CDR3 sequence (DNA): TGTGCCAGCAGCTTAGAACTGCTGTTTGAAGCTTTCTTT. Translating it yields CASSLELLFEAFF.

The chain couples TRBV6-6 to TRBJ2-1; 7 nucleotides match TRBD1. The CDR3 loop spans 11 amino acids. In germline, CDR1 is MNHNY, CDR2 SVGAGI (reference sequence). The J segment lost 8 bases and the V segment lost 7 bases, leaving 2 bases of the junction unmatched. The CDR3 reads CASNRGYEQFF. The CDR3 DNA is TGTGCCAGCAACAGGGGATATGAGCAGTTCTTC.

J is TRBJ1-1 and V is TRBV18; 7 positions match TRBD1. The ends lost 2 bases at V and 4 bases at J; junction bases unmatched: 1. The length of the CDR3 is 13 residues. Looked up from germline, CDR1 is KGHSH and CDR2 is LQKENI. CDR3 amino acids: CASSPTGVTEAFF. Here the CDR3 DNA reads TGTGCCAGCTCACCAACAGGGGTCACTGAAGCTTTCTTT.

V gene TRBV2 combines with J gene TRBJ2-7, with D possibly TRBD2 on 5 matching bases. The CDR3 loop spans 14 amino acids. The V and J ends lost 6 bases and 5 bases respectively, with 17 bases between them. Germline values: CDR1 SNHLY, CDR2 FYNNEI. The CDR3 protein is CASRFGGPPHEQYF. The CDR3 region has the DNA TGTGCCAGCAGATTTGGCGGGCCTCCTCACGAGCAGTACTTC.

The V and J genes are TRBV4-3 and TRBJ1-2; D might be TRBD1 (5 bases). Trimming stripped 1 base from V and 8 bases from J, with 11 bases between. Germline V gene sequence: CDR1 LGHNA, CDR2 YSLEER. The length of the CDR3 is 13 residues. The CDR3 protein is CASSQVPREGYTF. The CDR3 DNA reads TGCGCCAGCAGCCAAGTTCCCAGGGAAGGCTACACCTTC.

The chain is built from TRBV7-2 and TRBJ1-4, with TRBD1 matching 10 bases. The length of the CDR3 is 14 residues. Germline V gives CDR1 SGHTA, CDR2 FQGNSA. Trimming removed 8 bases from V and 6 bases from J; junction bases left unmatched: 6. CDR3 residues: CASCLGTGDEKLFF. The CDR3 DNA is TGTGCCAGCTGCCTCGGGACAGGGGATGAAAAACTGTTTTTT.

The CDR3 protein is CASSFPVTGPEKLFF. CDR3 in DNA: TGTGCCAGCAGCTTTCCCGTTACTGGGCCAGAAAAACTGTTTTTT. The rearrangement joins TRBV12-1 to TRBJ1-4; TRBD1 is the table's D call, not checked against the DNA. TRBV12-1 is a listed pseudogene. The CDR3 totals 15 residues.

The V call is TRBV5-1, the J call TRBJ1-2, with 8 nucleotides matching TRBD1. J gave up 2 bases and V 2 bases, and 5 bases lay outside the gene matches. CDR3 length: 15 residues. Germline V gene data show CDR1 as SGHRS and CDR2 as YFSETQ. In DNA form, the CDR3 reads TGCGCCAGCAGCTTACGGACAGGGAGGAACTATGGCTACACCTTC. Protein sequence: CASSLRTGRNYGYTF.

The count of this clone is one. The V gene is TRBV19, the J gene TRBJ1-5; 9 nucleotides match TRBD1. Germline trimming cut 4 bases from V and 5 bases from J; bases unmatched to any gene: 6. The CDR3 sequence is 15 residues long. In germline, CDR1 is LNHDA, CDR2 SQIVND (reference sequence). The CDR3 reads CASSSPGQGYQPQHF. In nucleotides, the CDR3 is TGTGCCAGTAGTAGCCCGGGACAGGGCTATCAGCCCCAGCATTTT.

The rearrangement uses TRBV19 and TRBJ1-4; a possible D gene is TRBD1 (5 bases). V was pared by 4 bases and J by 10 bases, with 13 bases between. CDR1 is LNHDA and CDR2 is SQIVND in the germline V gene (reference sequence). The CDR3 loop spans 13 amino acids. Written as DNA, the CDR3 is TGTGCCAGTAGTACCCAGGGCGGTGGAAAACTGTTTTTT. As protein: CASSTQGGGKLFF.

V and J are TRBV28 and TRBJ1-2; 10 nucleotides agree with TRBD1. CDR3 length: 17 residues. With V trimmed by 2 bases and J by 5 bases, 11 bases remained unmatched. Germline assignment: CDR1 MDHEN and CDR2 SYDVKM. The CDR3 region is CASSLAGTGEKLYGYTF. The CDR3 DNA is TGTGCCAGCAGTTTAGCCGGGACAGGGGAAAAACTATATGGCTACACCTTC.

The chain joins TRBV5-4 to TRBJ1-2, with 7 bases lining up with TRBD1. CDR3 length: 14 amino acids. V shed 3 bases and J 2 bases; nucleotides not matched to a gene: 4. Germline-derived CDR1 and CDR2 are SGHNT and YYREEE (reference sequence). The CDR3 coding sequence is TGTGCCAGCAGCTCACAGGGGATCAACTATGGCTACACCTTC. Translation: CASSSQGINYGYTF.

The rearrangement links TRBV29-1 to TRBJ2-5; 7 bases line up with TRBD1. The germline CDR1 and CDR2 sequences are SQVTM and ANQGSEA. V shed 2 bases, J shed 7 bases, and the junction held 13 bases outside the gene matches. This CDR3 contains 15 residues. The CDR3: CSVETDRPTPRTQYF. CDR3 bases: TGCAGCGTTGAAACGGACAGGCCCACACCCAGGACCCAGTACTTC.

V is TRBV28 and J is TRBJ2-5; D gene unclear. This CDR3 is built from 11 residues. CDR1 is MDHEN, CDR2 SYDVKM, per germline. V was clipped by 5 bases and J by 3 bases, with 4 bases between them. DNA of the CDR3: TGTGCCAGCAGTATAAAAGAGACCCAGTACTTC. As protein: CASSIKETQYF.

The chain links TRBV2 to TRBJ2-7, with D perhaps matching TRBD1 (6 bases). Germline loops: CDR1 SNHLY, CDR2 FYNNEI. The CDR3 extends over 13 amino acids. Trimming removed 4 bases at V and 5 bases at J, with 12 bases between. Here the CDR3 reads CASSVTGRHEQYF. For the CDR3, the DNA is TGTGCCAGCAGTGTTACAGGGCGACACGAGCAGTACTTC.

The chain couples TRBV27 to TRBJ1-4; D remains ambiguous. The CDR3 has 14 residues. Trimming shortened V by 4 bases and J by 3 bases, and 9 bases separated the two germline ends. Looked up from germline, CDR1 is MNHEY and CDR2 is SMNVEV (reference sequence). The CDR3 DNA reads TGTGCCAGCAGTTCGGTGCCGCCTAATGAAAAACTGTTTTTT. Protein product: CASSSVPPNEKLFF.

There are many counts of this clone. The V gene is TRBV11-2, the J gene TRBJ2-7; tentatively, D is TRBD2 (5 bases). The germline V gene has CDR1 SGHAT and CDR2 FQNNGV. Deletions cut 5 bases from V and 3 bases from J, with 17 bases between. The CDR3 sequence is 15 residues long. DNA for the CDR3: TGTGCCAGCAGCCCCTTCCGAGGGAGAGGCTACGAGCAGTACTTC. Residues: CASSPFRGRGYEQYF. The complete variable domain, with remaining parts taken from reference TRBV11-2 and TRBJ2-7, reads EAGVAQSPRYKIIEKRQSVAFWCNPISGHATLYWYQQILGQGPKLLIQFQNNGVVDDSQLPKDRFSAERLKGVDSTLKIQPAKLEDSAVYLCASSPFRGRGYEQYFGPGTRLTVT.

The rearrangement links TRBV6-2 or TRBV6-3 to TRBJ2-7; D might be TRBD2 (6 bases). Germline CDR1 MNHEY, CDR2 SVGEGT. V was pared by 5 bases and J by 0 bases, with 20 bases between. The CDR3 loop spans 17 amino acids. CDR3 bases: TGTGCCAGCAGTATAATTACAGGCGGGACCAGCTCCTACGAGCAGTACTTC. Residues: CASSIITGGTSSYEQYF.

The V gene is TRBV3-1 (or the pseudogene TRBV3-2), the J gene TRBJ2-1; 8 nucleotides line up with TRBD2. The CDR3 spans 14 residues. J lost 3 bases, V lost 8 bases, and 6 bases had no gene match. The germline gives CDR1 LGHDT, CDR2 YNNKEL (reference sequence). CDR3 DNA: TGTGCCAGCGGACTACTAGCGGACTACAATGAGCAGTTCTTC. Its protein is CASGLLADYNEQFF.

CDR3 DNA sequence: TGTGCCAGCACTCTCCCCGGGACAGTCCGAAATCAGCCCCAGCATTTT. Encoded protein: CASTLPGTVRNQPQHF. This chain connects TRBV27 to TRBJ1-5, with 7 bases aligning to TRBD1. V lost 7 bases, J lost 4 bases, and 13 bases stayed unmatched. The germline gives CDR1 MNHEY, CDR2 SMNVEV (reference sequence). This CDR3 has 16 amino acids.

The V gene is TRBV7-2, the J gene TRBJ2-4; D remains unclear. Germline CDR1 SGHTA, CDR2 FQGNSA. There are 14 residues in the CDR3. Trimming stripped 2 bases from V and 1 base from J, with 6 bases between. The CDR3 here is CASSLLGAKNIQYF. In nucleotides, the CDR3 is TGTGCCAGCAGCTTACTTGGCGCCAAAAACATTCAGTACTTC.

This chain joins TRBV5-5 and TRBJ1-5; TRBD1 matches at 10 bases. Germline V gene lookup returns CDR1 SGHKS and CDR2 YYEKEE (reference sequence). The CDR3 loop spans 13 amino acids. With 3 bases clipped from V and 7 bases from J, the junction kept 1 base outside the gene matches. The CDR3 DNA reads TGTGCCAGCAGCTGGGACAGGGGACAGCCCCAGCATTTT. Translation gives CASSWDRGQPQHF.

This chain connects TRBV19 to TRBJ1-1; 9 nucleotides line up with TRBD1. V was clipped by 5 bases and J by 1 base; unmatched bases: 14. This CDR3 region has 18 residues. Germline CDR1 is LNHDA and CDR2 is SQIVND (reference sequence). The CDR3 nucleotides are TGTGCCAGTAGTCGCGGGACAGGGATAGACGACGAGAACACTGAAGCTTTCTTT. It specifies CASSRGTGIDDENTEAFF.

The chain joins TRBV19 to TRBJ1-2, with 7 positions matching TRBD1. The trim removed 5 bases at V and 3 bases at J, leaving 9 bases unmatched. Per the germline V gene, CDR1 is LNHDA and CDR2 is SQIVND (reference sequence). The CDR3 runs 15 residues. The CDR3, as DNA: TGTGCCAGTAGTGCCCCGGCAGGGGGACACTATGGCTACACCTTC. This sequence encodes CASSAPAGGHYGYTF.